One sample yielded the 19 T cell receptor beta chains listed below, sequenced in a study of blood T cell repertoires in COVID-19. TCRdb's copy holds only in-frame clones and misses some; the assay was immunoSEQ multiplex PCR. In the table there are some 200,000 clones, around 85% of which are singletons. Specimen: peripheral blood. The receptors were sampled from a woman older than 75 with acute or convalescent COVID-19.

V is TRBV19 and J is TRBJ1-5; D remains ambiguous. V lost 2 bases and J 2 bases, leaving 7 bases between the germline ends. The CDR3 extends over 14 amino acids. Germline V lookup: CDR1 LNHDA, CDR2 SQIVND (reference sequence). CDR3 region: CASSIMVGNQPQHF. The CDR3 nucleotides read TGTGCCAGTAGTATAATGGTAGGCAATCAGCCCCAGCATTTT.

This clone came up a few times. Other DNA sequences in the same sample also yield this CDR3. The CDR3 loop is CASSLSGGVYNEQFF. For the CDR3, the DNA is TGTGCCAGCAGCCTCAGCGGGGGGGTCTACAATGAGCAGTTCTTC. The V gene is TRBV7-2, the J gene TRBJ2-1; 10 nucleotides line up with TRBD2. CDR1 is SGHTA and CDR2 is FQGNSA in the germline V gene. V shed 5 bases, J shed 3 bases, and the junction held 4 bases outside the gene matches. This CDR3 is built from 15 residues.

This chain uses TRBV9 with TRBJ2-3; 7 bases match TRBD2. The V segment lost 2 bases and the J segment 7 bases; nucleotides outside the gene matches: 7. Germline CDR1 is SGDLS and CDR2 is YYNGEE. The CDR3 runs to 14 residues. DNA of the CDR3: TGTGCCAGCAGCGTTCTAGGGGAGGGGAATACGCAGTATTTT. Translated: CASSVLGEGNTQYF.

The V call is TRBV19, the J call TRBJ1-2; 8 bases fit TRBD1. The CDR3 runs 14 residues. From germline, CDR1 is LNHDA and CDR2 SQIVND (reference sequence). With 7 bases clipped from V and 5 bases from J, the junction kept 9 bases outside the gene matches. The CDR3 coding sequence is TGTGCCAGTACCGGACAGGGTGTACTATATGGCTACACCTTC. Protein sequence: CASTGQGVLYGYTF.

The genes are TRBV4-1 and TRBJ2-1; 12 nucleotides line up with TRBD2. The CDR3 length is 17 residues. Germline-derived CDR1 and CDR2 are MGHRA and YSYEKL. The V gene end was trimmed by 1 base and the J gene end by 5 bases; junction bases not matched to a gene: 6. CDR3: CASSQVPSGGADNEQFF. The CDR3 DNA reads as TGCGCCAGCAGCCAAGTCCCTAGCGGGGGGGCAGACAATGAGCAGTTCTTC.

The V gene is TRBV30, the J gene TRBJ2-7; either TRBD1 or TRBD2 may supply D (6 bases each). Deletions cut 5 bases from V and 4 bases from J, with 18 bases between. From germline, CDR1 is GTSNPN and CDR2 SVGIG (reference sequence). This CDR3 is built from 14 residues. The DNA of the CDR3 is TGTGCCTGGGGAGGGGGAGGTGGCTGGTACGAGCAGTACTTC. It codes for CAWGGGGGWYEQYF.

This rearrangement joins TRBV9 to TRBJ1-3; the D is unclear. CDR1 and CDR2 from the germline V gene are SGDLS and YYNGEE. V lost 0 bases, J lost 0 bases, and 7 bases lay in between. The CDR3 runs 15 residues. CDR3 sequence reads: CASSVGVGSGNTIYF. CDR3 DNA sequence: TGTGCCAGCAGCGTAGGTGTCGGCTCTGGAAACACCATATATTTT.

The V gene is TRBV4-1, the J gene TRBJ2-3; 11 nucleotides agree with TRBD2. CDR3 length: 15 residues. V lost 4 bases, J lost 1 base, and 1 base stayed unmatched. The germline V gene has CDR1 MGHRA and CDR2 YSYEKL. CDR3 coding DNA: TGCGCCAGCAGCCCGGGACTAGCGGGCACAGATACGCAGTATTTT. Translating it yields CASSPGLAGTDTQYF.

This chain uses TRBV6-5 with TRBJ1-6; maybe TRBD1 (6 bases). This CDR3 has 14 amino acids. The V end was cut by 6 bases, the J end by 14 bases, with 20 bases between. CDR1 is MNHEY and CDR2 is SVGAGI in the germline V gene. The CDR3: CASSNDGGGVALHF. As DNA, the CDR3 is TGTGCCAGCAGCAACGACGGAGGGGGGGTGGCCCTCCACTTT.

The rearrangement links TRBV3-1 (or the pseudogene TRBV3-2) to TRBJ2-4; 7 positions agree with TRBD2. Germline loops: CDR1 LGHDT, CDR2 YNNKEL (reference sequence). The J segment lost 6 bases and the V segment lost 1 base, leaving 6 bases of the junction unmatched. CDR3 length: 15 residues. CDR3 nucleotide sequence: TGTGCCAGCAGCCAAGGGGGGGGAACCGGAAACATTCAGTACTTC. It translates to CASSQGGGTGNIQYF.

This chain uses TRBV2 with TRBJ1-2; unclear D gene. V was clipped by 1 base and J by 3 bases, with 15 bases between them. Germline CDR1 and CDR2: SNHLY and FYNNEI. CDR3 length: 16 amino acids. CDR3 in DNA: TGTGCCAGCAGTGAAGGATACGGGAGCGGGGACTATGGCTACACCTTC. Protein: CASSEGYGSGDYGYTF.

This chain links TRBV7-9 with TRBJ2-1, with D perhaps matching TRBD1 (5 bases). This CDR3 has 14 amino acids. CDR1 is SEHNR, CDR2 FQNEAQ, per germline (reference sequence). V dropped 2 bases and J dropped 8 bases, with 13 bases sitting between them. The CDR3 spells CASSLTTASDEQFF. The CDR3, as DNA: TGTGCCAGCAGCTTAACGACAGCCAGCGATGAGCAGTTCTTC. Drawing the rest from reference TRBV7-9 and TRBJ2-1, the complete variable domain is DTGVSQNPRHKITKRGQNVTFRCDPISEHNRLYWYRQTLGQGPEFLTYFQNEAQLEKSRLLSDRFSAERPKGSFSTLEIQRTEQGDSAMYLCASSLTTASDEQFFGPGTRLTVL.

V gene TRBV12-3 or TRBV12-4 combines with J gene TRBJ1-4; maybe TRBD1 (5 bases). The V end lost 6 bases, the J end lost 13 bases, and 15 bases lay between the germline ends. The CDR3 is made up of 12 amino acids. CDR3 DNA: TGTGCCAGCAGCCCCGGGGCGGAGGGACTGTTTTTT. Translation: CASSPGAEGLFF.

The CDR3 DNA reads as TGTGCCAGCACCCCGGGGGTAGCTTCGCAATCGGATACGCAGTATTTT. This codes for CASTPGVASQSDTQYF. The chain employs TRBV9 and TRBJ2-3; weak D call: TRBD2 (6 bases). CDR1 and CDR2 (germline): SGDLS, YYNGEE. CDR3 length: 16 residues. The V and J ends lost 6 bases and 6 bases respectively, with 23 bases between them.

The chain recombines TRBV5-5 with TRBJ2-7; tentatively, D is TRBD2 (7 bases). CDR1 and CDR2 (germline): SGHKS, YYEKEE (reference sequence). This CDR3 has 18 residues. The V end lost 4 bases, the J end lost 4 bases, and 27 bases lay between the germline ends. In nucleotides, the CDR3 is TGTGCCAGCAGCCGGACGGGTCTTGGGAGGGGGGTAGGTTACGAGCAGTACTTC. This codes for CASSRTGLGRGVGYEQYF.

CDR3 sequence: CASSPTQGGGWNEQFF. For the CDR3, the DNA is TGTGCCAGCAGCCCCACACAGGGCGGGGGCTGGAATGAGCAGTTCTTC. The rearrangement joins TRBV9 to TRBJ2-1; possible D gene TRBD2, 7 bases. The length of the CDR3 is 16 residues. Looked up from germline, CDR1 is SGDLS and CDR2 is YYNGEE. V dropped 4 bases and J dropped 7 bases, with 21 bases sitting between them.

The rearrangement uses TRBV7-9 and TRBJ1-1, with D perhaps TRBD1 (6 bases). V gave up 2 bases and J gave up 7 bases, with 14 bases separating them. Germline CDR1 is SEHNR and CDR2 is FQNEAQ (reference sequence). This CDR3 is 14 amino acids long. The CDR3 sequence: CASSLLSGVNEAFF. The CDR3 nucleotides read TGTGCCAGCAGCTTATTGTCAGGGGTGAATGAAGCTTTCTTT.

J is TRBJ2-1 and V is TRBV24-1; possible D gene TRBD2, 7 bases. This CDR3 is built from 16 residues. The germline V and J ends were trimmed by 0 bases and 5 bases, with 13 bases remaining between them. Germline V gives CDR1 KGHDR, CDR2 SFDVKD. This chain's CDR3 is CATSDLKGGLHNEQFF. The CDR3 DNA sequence: TGTGCCACCAGTGATTTGAAGGGGGGACTACACAATGAGCAGTTCTTC.

There are a few counts of this clone. The chain employs TRBV21-1 and TRBJ2-4; the D call TRBD1 from the table was never checked on the DNA. TRBV21-1 is a pseudogene. CDR3 length equals 16 residues. CDR3 sequence: CASSKGSSLAKNIQYF. The CDR3 DNA follows: TGTGCCAGCAGCAAGGGCAGCAGCTTAGCCAAAAACATTCAGTACTTC.